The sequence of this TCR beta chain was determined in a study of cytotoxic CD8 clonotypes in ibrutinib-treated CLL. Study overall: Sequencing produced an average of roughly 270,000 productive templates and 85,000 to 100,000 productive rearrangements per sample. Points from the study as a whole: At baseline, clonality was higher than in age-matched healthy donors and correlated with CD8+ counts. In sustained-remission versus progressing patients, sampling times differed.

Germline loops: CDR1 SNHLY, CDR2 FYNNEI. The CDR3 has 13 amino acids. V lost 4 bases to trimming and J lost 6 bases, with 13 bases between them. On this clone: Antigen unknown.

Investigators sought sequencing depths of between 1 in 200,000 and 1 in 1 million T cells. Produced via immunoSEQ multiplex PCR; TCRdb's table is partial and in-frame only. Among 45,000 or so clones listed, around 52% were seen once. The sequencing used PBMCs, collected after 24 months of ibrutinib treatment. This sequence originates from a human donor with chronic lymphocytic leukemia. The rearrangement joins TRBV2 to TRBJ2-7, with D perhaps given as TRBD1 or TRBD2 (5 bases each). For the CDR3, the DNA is TGTGCCAGCAGTGTCGCGCAGGGAGCCGAGCAGTACTTC. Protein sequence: CASSVAQGAEQYF. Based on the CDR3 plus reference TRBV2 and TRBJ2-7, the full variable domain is EPEVTQTPSHQVTQMGQEVILRCVPISNHLYFYWYRQILGQKVEFLVSFYNNEISEKSEIFDDQFSVERPDGSNFTLKIRSTKLEDSAMYFCASSVAQGAEQYFGPGTRLTVT.